Listed here are 2 T cell receptor beta chains from one sample, sequenced in a study of blood T cell repertoires in COVID-19. Assay: immunoSEQ multiplex PCR; the TCRdb copy retains only in-frame clones and omits some. The data hold 490,000 or so clones, with about nine tenths observed a single time. Material: PBMCs or T cells enriched from blood (not recorded which). The receptors here all came from a woman aged 60-70 years who had recovered from COVID-19.

This clone was seen a single time. The V call is TRBV4-2, the J call TRBJ2-5, with 9 bases aligning to TRBD2. Per germline, CDR1 LGHNA and CDR2 YNFKEQ. Trimming took 0 bases from V and 1 from J; bases not matched to a gene: 6. This CDR3 comprises 17 residues. CDR3 sequence: CASSQDKASGAQETQYF. The CDR3 nucleotides are TGTGCCAGCAGCCAAGATAAGGCTAGCGGGGCCCAAGAGACCCAGTACTTC.

The chain links TRBV28 to TRBJ1-2; TRBD1 matches at 7 bases. Germline lookup yields CDR1 MDHEN and CDR2 SYDVKM. The V segment lost 6 bases and the J segment 4 bases; nucleotides outside the gene matches: 5. CDR3 length: 13 residues. CDR3 nucleotides: TGTGCCAGCAGCCAGGGACAGTCCTATGGCTACACCTTC. It codes for CASSQGQSYGYTF.